The 15 T cell receptor beta chains below come from one sample, sequenced in a study of vaccination effects on CD4 cells after COVID-19. Antigen specificity for these receptors is unknown. Using immunoSEQ multiplex PCR, the repertoire was profiled, and TCRdb retains in-frame clones only, with some absent. The sample shows roughly 45,000 clones, around 75% of them seen only once. ViraFEST expansion of antigen-specific CD4+ T cells with viral peptide pools preceded sequencing. Scientists isolated CD4+ T cells after a roughly 10-day culture period ended. SARS-CoV-2 infection was confirmed by PCR in the person between March and December 2020. Sequencing was performed on CD4+ T cells from PBMCs cultured with a peptide pool, taken before COVID-19 vaccination. All receptors derive from a human donor who had a prior SARS-CoV-2 infection.

This clone has just a few counts. V usage is TRBV2 and J usage is TRBJ1-1; weak D call: TRBD1 (6 bases). Trimming stripped 6 bases from V and 0 bases from J, with 14 bases between. The CDR3 covers 15 residues. CDR1 is SNHLY, CDR2 FYNNEI, per germline. CDR3 amino acids: CASRIETGMNTEAFF. The CDR3 DNA reads TGTGCCAGCAGAATAGAGACAGGAATGAACACTGAAGCTTTCTTT.

This chain connects TRBV11-3 to TRBJ2-1; perhaps TRBD1 as D (6 bases). From germline, CDR1 is SGHNT and CDR2 YENEEA. V gave up 5 bases and J gave up 10 bases, with 21 bases separating them. The length of the CDR3 is 15 residues. CDR3 coding DNA: TGTGCCAGCAGCCTCGGACAGATCTCCTCTGAGGAGCAGTTCTTC. This gives the protein CASSLGQISSEEQFF.

As DNA, the CDR3 is TGTGCCAGCAGCTTATCATCATGGGCGGGGGACTATGGCTACACCTTC. This codes for CASSLSSWAGDYGYTF. The chain joins TRBV7-6 to TRBJ1-2, with a weak D call TRBD1 (5 bases). V gave up 2 bases and J gave up 3 bases, with 16 bases separating them. CDR1 and CDR2 (germline): SGHVS, FNYEAQ. The CDR3 spans 16 residues.

This chain joins TRBV10-3 and TRBJ2-7, with 7 bases matching TRBD2. V trimming: 5 bases; J trimming: 7 bases; junction bases outside the gene matches: 11. This CDR3 is built from 14 residues. CDR1 ENHRY and CDR2 SYGVKD come from the germline V gene. The CDR3 nucleotides are TGTGCCATCAGTAAAAACGGACTAGTTGGTGAGCAGTACTTC. Encoded protein: CAISKNGLVGEQYF.

A few counts support this clone. The chain carries TRBV7-8 and TRBJ2-7; D could derive from TRBD1 or TRBD2 (5 bases each). The V gene's germline CDR1 is SGHVS and CDR2 FQNEAQ. The CDR3 consists of 15 residues. Trimming removed 1 base from V and 6 bases from J, with 16 bases in between. CDR3 DNA sequence: TGTGCCAGCAGCTTAGTAGCGACATCGAGGGGCGAGCAGTACTTC. Translated, it gives CASSLVATSRGEQYF.

This chain uses TRBV5-5 with TRBJ2-5; 7 bases are a match to TRBD2. V dropped 4 bases and J dropped 0; count of bases not matched to a gene: 6. Germline values: CDR1 SGHKS, CDR2 YYEKEE (reference sequence). CDR3 length: 15 residues. CDR3 amino acids: CASSPSGVYQETQYF. CDR3 bases: TGTGCCAGCAGCCCTAGCGGAGTGTACCAAGAGACCCAGTACTTC.

The gene calls are TRBV10-3 and TRBJ2-7; tentative D call: TRBD1 (5 bases). This CDR3 contains 14 residues. CDR1 is ENHRY and CDR2 is SYGVKD in the germline V gene. The V end was cut by 5 bases, the J end by 3 bases, with 14 bases between. The CDR3 DNA is TGTGCCATCAGTAATCCCCGAGACAGCTACGAGCAGTACTTC. Its protein is CAISNPRDSYEQYF.

This clone appeared a few times. The CDR3, as DNA: TGTGCCAGCGGCCAGTTTTACGAGCAGTACTTC. Its translation: CASGQFYEQYF. The rearrangement uses TRBV7-2 and TRBJ2-7; D gene uncertain. This CDR3 comprises 11 residues. V lost 8 bases and J lost 4, with 9 bases in between. CDR1 and CDR2 (germline): SGHTA, FQGNSA.

CDR3 loop: CASSPWKDVNTEAFF. The CDR3 DNA is TGTGCCAGCTCACCATGGAAGGATGTGAACACTGAAGCTTTCTTT. This chain joins TRBV18 and TRBJ1-1; D remains unclear. The germline V gene has CDR1 KGHSH and CDR2 LQKENI. Trimming removed 2 bases from V and 0 bases from J, with 10 bases in between. CDR3 length: 15 residues.

The chain recombines TRBV5-6 with TRBJ1-5, with 9 bases lining up with TRBD1. V lost 4 bases, J lost 0 bases, and 5 bases stayed unmatched. The CDR3 length is 16 residues. The germline V gene has CDR1 SGHDT and CDR2 YYEEEE. The CDR3 DNA sequence: TGTGCCAGCAGCCTGGGGGACAGGGATAGCAATCAGCCCCAGCATTTT. It codes for CASSLGDRDSNQPQHF.

This chain uses TRBV6-5 with TRBJ1-2; 9 positions agree with TRBD1. This CDR3 is 13 amino acids long. CDR1 and CDR2 from the germline V gene are MNHEY and SVGAGI. Trimming at V came to 6 bases and at J to 7 bases, leaving 6 bases not matched to a gene. Written as DNA, the CDR3 is TGTGCCAGCAGCTCCGGGACAGGGCCTGGCTACACCTTC. Translated, it gives CASSSGTGPGYTF.

The chain uses TRBV5-1 and TRBJ2-6; no firm D call. The CDR3 is made up of 15 amino acids. Germline V lookup: CDR1 SGHRS, CDR2 YFSETQ. Trimming stripped 3 bases from V and 0 bases from J, with 7 bases between. The DNA of the CDR3 is TGCGCCAGCAGCTCCCAGTACTCTGGGGCCAACGTCCTGACTTTC. Encoded protein: CASSSQYSGANVLTF.

This chain connects TRBV18 to TRBJ1-2; D may be TRBD1 (6 bases). Germline V gene sequence: CDR1 KGHSH, CDR2 LQKENI. This CDR3 spans 15 amino acids. V shed 3 bases and J shed 2 bases, with 13 bases lying between them. The CDR3 is CASSPPGQINYGYTF. CDR3 DNA: TGTGCCAGCTCACCCCCCGGACAGATAAACTATGGCTACACCTTC.

The rearrangement uses TRBV5-4 and TRBJ1-5; D is unresolved. V lost 2 bases and J 4 bases, leaving 25 bases between the germline ends. Germline-derived CDR1 and CDR2 are SGHNT and YYREEE (reference sequence). The CDR3 contains 19 residues. The CDR3 loop reads CASSFVLGKTLDLNQPQHF. DNA of the CDR3: TGTGCCAGCAGCTTCGTATTGGGAAAAACCCTCGATTTAAATCAGCCCCAGCATTTT.

The CDR3 here is CASSLLTSGSSDTQYF. The CDR3 DNA follows: TGCGCCAGCAGCTTGTTAACTAGCGGGAGTTCGGATACGCAGTATTTT. V usage is TRBV5-1 and J usage is TRBJ2-3; TRBD2 matches at 11 bases. Germline V gene lookup returns CDR1 SGHRS and CDR2 YFSETQ. CDR3 length: 16 residues. With 1 base clipped from V and 6 bases from J, the junction kept 7 bases outside the gene matches.